This T cell receptor beta chain was retrieved from a study of T-cell reconstitution after alpha-beta-depleted transplantation in children (dated by TCRdb to 2016 to 2017). Regarding the research as a whole: Using TCR repertoire profiling, the study followed T-cell immune reconstitution in a quantitative way in children after TCRalphabeta/CD19-depleted allogeneic hematopoietic cell transplantation.

CDR1 and CDR2, per the germline V gene, are SGHRS and YFSETQ. V loses 0 bases at its end and J loses 0 bases; junction bases beyond the gene matches: 6. Including cysteine and phenylalanine, the CDR3 has 17 amino acids. Only the CDR3 part of the read is kept: 51 bases, read in frame from the first base. Receptor amplification or capture employed PCR. The sequencing machine was an Illumina HiSeq 2500. TCR libraries were prepared with molecular barcoding, using unique molecular identifiers to normalize TCRbeta repertoire quantification. TCRdb reprocessed the public reads (quality trimming at Q25 with fastp, clone calling with MiXCR) and kept in-frame beta chains. Every distinct CDR3 protein forms one entry, paired with its most common genes and DNA. This sample is represented by about 610,000 distinct CDR3 sequences; about 11% of them were singletons. The ten largest clones represent 4% to 5% of the sample.

This clonotype was detected many times. It has no known antigen specificity. There are no base qualities to consult, and no much larger clone falls within one base. The specimen comprised PBMCs from the stem cell graft donor, sampled from the stem cell graft. The chain is made from TRBV5-1 and TRBJ2-3, with TRBD2 matching 8 junction bases. This sequence originates from a human donor who donated a stem cell graft to a child with acute myeloid leukemia. CDR3 protein: CASSLGTSTYSTDTQYF. The base sequence is TGCGCCAGCAGCTTGGGGACTAGCACCTATAGCACAGATACGCAGTATTTT. Here the CDR3 is joined to the reference TRBV5-1 and TRBJ2-3 genes, and the full variable domain is: KAGVTQTPRYLIKTRGQQVTLSCSPISGHRSVSWYQQTPGQGLQFLFEYFSETQRNKGNFPGRFSGRQFSNSRSEMNVSTLELGDSALYLCASSLGTSTYSTDTQYFGPGTRLTVL.